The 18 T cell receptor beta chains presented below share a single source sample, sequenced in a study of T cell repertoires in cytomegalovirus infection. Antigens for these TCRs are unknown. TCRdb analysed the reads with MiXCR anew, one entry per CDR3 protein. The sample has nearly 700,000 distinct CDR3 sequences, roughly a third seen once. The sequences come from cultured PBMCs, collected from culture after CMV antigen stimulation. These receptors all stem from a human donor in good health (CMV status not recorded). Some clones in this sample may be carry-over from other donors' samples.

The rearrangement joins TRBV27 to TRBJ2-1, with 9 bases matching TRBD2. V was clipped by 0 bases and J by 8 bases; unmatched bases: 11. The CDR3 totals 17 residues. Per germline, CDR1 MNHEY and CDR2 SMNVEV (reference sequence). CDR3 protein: CASSLSPPSGGWYEQFF. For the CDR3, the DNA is TGTGCCAGCAGTTTATCCCCCCCAAGCGGGGGGTGGTATGAGCAGTTCTTC.

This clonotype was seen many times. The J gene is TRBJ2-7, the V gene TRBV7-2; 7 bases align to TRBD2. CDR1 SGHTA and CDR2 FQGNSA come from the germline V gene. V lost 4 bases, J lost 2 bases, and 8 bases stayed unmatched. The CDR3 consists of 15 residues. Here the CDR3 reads CASSSSTSRAYEQYF. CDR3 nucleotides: TGTGCCAGCAGCTCGTCGACTAGCCGGGCCTACGAGCAGTACTTC.

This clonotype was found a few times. The CDR3 sequence: CASSLQGPEQFF. CDR3 nucleotides: TGTGCCAGCAGCCTACAGGGGCCTGAGCAGTTCTTC. The rearrangement uses TRBV7-9 and TRBJ2-1; 7 nucleotides align to TRBD1. Losses at the gene ends were 5 bases for V and 9 bases for J; bases not matched to a gene: 4. Per germline, CDR1 SEHNR and CDR2 FQNEAQ (reference sequence). This CDR3 is built from 12 residues.

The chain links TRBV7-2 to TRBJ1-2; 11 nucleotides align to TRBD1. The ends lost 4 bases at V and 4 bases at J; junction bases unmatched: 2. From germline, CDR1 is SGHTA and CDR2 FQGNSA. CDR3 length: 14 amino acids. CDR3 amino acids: CASSSDRGPYGYTF. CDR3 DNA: TGTGCCAGCAGCTCGGACAGGGGGCCCTATGGCTACACCTTC.

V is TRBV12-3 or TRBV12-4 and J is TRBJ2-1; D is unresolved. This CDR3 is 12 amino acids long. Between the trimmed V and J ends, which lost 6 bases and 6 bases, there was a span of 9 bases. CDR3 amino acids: CASSRFPNEQFF. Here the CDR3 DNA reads TGTGCCAGCAGCCGTTTCCCCAATGAGCAGTTCTTC.

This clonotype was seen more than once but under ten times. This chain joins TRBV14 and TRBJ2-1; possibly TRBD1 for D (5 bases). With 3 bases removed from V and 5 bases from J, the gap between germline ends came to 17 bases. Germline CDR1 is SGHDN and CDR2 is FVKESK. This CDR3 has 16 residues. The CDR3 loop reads CASSQRTTVRDNEQFF. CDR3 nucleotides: TGTGCCAGCAGCCAGCGGACAACCGTCCGGGACAATGAGCAGTTCTTC.

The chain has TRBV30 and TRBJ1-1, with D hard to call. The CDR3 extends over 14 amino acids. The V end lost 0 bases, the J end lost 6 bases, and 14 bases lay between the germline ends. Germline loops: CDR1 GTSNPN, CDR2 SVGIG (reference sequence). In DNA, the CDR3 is TGTGCCTGGAGTGTACTGGTGACGTTGGCTGAAGCTTTCTTT. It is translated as CAWSVLVTLAEAFF.

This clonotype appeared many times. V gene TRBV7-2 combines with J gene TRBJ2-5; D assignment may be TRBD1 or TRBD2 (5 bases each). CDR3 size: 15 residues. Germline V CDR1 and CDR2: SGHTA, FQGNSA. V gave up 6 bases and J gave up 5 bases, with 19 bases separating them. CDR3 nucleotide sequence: TGTGCCAGCAGGATCCGGGGCTTGAGAGGCGAGACCCAGTACTTC. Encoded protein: CASRIRGLRGETQYF.

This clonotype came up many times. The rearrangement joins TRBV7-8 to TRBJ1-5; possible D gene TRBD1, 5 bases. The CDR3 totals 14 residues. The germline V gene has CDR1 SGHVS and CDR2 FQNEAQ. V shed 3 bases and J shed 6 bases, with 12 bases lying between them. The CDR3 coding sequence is TGTGCCAGCAGCTTTGCAGGGCTGGGTCAGCCCCAGCATTTT. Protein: CASSFAGLGQPQHF.

This CDR3 is CASTRSTSGRYNEQFF. The CDR3 DNA is TGTGCCAGCACCCGATCAACTAGCGGGAGATACAATGAGCAGTTCTTC. This chain joins TRBV6-2 or TRBV6-3 and TRBJ2-1; 11 positions match TRBD2. V lost 7 bases, J lost 4 bases, and 9 bases stayed unmatched. CDR1 is MNHEY and CDR2 is SVGEGT in the germline V gene. CDR3 length: 16 residues.

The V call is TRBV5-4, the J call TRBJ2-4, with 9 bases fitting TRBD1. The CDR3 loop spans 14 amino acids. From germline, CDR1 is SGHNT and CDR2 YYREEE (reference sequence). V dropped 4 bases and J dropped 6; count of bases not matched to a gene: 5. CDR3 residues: CASSPQGAINIQYF. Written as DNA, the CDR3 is TGTGCCAGCAGCCCACAGGGGGCGATAAACATTCAGTACTTC. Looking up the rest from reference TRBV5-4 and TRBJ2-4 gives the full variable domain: ETGVTQSPTHLIKTRGQQVTLRCSSQSGHNTVSWYQQALGQGPQFIFQYYREEENGRGNFPPRFSGLQFPNYSSELNVNALELDDSALYLCASSPQGAINIQYFGAGTRLSVL.

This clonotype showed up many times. The chain's CDR3 is CASSLRFGAQYF. The CDR3 DNA sequence: TGTGCCAGCAGCTTACGGTTCGGGGCGCAGTATTTT. The V gene is TRBV7-2, the J gene TRBJ2-3, with TRBD2 as a possible D gene (5 bases). Germline V lookup: CDR1 SGHTA, CDR2 FQGNSA. The ends were cut back, 2 bases at V and 10 bases at J, with 10 bases in the middle. The CDR3 consists of 12 residues. Full variable domain (outside the CDR3, taken from reference TRBV7-2 and TRBJ2-3): GAGVSQSPSNKVTEKGKDVELRCDPISGHTALYWYRQSLGQGLEFLIYFQGNSAPDKSGLPSDRFSAERTGGSVSTLTIQRTQQEDSAVYLCASSLRFGAQYFGPGTRLTVL.

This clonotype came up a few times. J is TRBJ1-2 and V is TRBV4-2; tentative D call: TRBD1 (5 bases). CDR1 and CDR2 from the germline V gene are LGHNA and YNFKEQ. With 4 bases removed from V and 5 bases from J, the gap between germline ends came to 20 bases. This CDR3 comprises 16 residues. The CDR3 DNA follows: TGTGCCAGCAGCCGTGACGGCACAGGATTCGAGTATGGCTACACCTTC. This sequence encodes CASSRDGTGFEYGYTF.

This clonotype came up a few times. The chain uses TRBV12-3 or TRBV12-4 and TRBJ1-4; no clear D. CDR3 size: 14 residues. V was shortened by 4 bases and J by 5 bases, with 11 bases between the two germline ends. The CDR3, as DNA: TGTGCCAGCAGTTATTTGACCGCAAATGAAAAACTGTTTTTT. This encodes CASSYLTANEKLFF.

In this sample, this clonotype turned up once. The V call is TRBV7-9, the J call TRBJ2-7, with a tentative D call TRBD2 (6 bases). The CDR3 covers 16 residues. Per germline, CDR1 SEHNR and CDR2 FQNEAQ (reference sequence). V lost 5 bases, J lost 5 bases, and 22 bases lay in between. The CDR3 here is CASSAPGRARGNEQYF. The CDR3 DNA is TGTGCCAGCAGCGCTCCCGGGAGAGCAAGAGGCAACGAGCAGTACTTC.

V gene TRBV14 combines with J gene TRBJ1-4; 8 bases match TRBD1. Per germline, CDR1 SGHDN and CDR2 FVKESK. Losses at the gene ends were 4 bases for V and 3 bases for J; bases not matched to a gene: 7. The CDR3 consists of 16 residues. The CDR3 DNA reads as TGTGCCAGCAGCCTCGACAGGGGAGTTGCTAATGAAAAACTGTTTTTT. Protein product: CASSLDRGVANEKLFF.

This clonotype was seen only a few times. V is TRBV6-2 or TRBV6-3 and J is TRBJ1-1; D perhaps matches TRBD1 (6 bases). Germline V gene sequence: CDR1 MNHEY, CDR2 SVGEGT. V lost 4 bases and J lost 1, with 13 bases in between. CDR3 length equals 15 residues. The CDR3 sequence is CASSSGGRPNTEAFF. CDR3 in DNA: TGTGCCAGCAGTTCGGGGGGCAGGCCGAACACTGAAGCTTTCTTT.

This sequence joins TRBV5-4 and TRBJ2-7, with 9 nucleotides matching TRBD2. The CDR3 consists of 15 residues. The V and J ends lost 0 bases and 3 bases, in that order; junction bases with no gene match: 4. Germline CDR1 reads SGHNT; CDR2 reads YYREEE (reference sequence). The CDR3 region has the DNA TGTGCCAGCAGCTTGGGGCGGGGGGGCGACTACGAGCAGTACTTC. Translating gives CASSLGRGGDYEQYF.